The 5 T cell receptor beta chains presented below share a single source sample, sequenced in a study of TIL therapy for anti-PD-1-resistant metastatic lung cancer. Time point indicated: pre-treatment sample, taken before nivolumab and TIL therapy. Sequencing used immunoSEQ v3. Some clones are missing from TCRdb's copy, which holds only in-frame ones; the method was immunoSEQ multiplex PCR. The data hold under 60,000 clones, with about 86% observed a single time. This specimen was blood, taken at baseline. Receptors originate from a person aged 25 to 80 with non-small cell lung cancer.

This clone appeared once. The chain recombines TRBV7-9 with TRBJ2-5; D tentatively reads TRBD1 or TRBD2 (5 bases each). There are 14 residues in the CDR3. Trimming took 4 bases from V and 6 from J, leaving 15 bases between them. The germline V gene encodes CDR1 SEHNR and CDR2 FQNEAQ (reference sequence). This CDR3 reads CASSSEPGRKTQYF. The CDR3 nucleotides are TGTGCCAGCAGCTCAGAACCGGGACGGAAGACCCAGTACTTC.

The chain carries TRBV19 and TRBJ1-6; TRBD1 might be the D (6 bases). V was cut by 3 bases and J by 10 bases, with 10 bases left in between. The CDR3 loop spans 13 amino acids. Germline CDR1 reads LNHDA; CDR2 reads SQIVND (reference sequence). CDR3 DNA: TGTGCCAGTAGTATTTCGAGGGGGTCACCCCTCCACTTT. Amino acids: CASSISRGSPLHF.

There are a few counts of this clone. The rearrangement links TRBV5-1 to TRBJ2-2; D is unresolved. The CDR3 runs 15 residues. V was shortened by 6 bases and J by 5 bases, with 17 bases between the two germline ends. Looked up from germline, CDR1 is SGHRS and CDR2 is YFSETQ. The CDR3 region is CASTEAASNTGELFF. CDR3 bases: TGCGCCAGCACCGAGGCGGCTTCAAATACCGGGGAGCTGTTTTTT.

V and J are TRBV7-2 and TRBJ2-5, with 12 bases matching TRBD2. This CDR3 comprises 16 residues. J lost 4 bases, V lost 0 bases, and 3 bases had no gene match. In germline, CDR1 is SGHTA, CDR2 FQGNSA. The chain's CDR3 is CASSLALTSGRETQYF. The DNA of the CDR3 is TGTGCCAGCAGCTTAGCGCTGACTAGCGGGAGAGAGACCCAGTACTTC.

The V and J genes are TRBV3-1 (or the pseudogene TRBV3-2) and TRBJ2-3; TRBD2 is a possible D gene (5 bases). The CDR3 is made up of 15 amino acids. V lost 4 bases and J lost 5, with 16 bases in between. Germline CDR1 LGHDT, CDR2 YNNKEL (reference sequence). The CDR3 sequence: CASSPRAGWGDTQYF. CDR3 in DNA: TGTGCCAGCAGCCCCCGGGCGGGTTGGGGAGATACGCAGTATTTT.